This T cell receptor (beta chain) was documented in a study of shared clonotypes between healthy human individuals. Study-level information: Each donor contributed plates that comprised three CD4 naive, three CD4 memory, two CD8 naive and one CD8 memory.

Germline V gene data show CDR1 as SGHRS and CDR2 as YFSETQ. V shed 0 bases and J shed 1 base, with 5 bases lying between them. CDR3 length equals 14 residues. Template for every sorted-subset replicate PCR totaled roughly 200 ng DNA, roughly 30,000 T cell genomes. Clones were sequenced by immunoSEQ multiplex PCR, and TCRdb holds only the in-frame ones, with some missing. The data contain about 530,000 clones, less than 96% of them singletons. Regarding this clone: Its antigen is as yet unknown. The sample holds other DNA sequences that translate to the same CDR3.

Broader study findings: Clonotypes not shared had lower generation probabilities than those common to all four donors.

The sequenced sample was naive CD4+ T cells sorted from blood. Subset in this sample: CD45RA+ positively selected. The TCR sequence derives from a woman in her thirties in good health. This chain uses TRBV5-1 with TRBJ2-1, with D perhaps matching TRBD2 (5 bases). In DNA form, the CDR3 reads TGCGCCAGCAGCTTGGCGGGGTCCTACAATGAGCAGTTCTTC. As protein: CASSLAGSYNEQFF.